This TCR beta chain originates from a study of identical twins. This clonotype has a handful of counts. MiXCR, run by TCRdb on the 5' RACE reads, gives a single entry per CDR3 protein. The sample includes around 530,000 distinct CDR3 sequences, about 16% seen only once; the top ten take more than 0.4%. The germline gives CDR1 KGHDR, CDR2 SFDVKD. The CDR3 has 14 residues. The ends were cut back, 2 bases at V and 8 bases at J, with 12 bases in the middle. These data were likewise used in another study, on yellow fever vaccine responses in identical twins. Per that study: In identical twins, vaccine T cell responses appeared partly shared and partly individual.

The specimen sequenced was CD4+ T cells sorted from blood. The V and J genes are TRBV24-1 and TRBJ2-1; weak D call: TRBD2 (6 bases). This clonotype originated in a woman aged 18-29 years in good health. The CDR3 protein is CATSDWGGKDEQFF. CDR3 in DNA: TGTGCCACCAGTGATTGGGGCGGGAAGGATGAGCAGTTCTTC.